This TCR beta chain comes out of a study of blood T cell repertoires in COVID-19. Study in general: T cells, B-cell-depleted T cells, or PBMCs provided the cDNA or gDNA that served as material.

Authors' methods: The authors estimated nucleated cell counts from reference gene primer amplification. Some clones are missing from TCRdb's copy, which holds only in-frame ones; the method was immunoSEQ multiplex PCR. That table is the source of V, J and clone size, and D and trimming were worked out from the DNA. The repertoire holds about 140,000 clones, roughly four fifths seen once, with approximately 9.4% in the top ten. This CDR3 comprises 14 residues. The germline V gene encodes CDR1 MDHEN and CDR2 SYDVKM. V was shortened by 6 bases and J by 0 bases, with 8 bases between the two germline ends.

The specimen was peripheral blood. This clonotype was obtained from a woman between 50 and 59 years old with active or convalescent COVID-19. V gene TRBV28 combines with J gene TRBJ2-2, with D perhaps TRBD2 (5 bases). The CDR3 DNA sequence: TGTGCCAGCAGCGAGGGTGCGAACACCGGGGAGCTGTTTTTT. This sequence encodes CASSEGANTGELFF. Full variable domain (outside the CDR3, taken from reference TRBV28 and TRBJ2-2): DVKVTQSSRYLVKRTGEKVFLECVQDMDHENMFWYRQDPGLGLRLIYFSYDVKMKEKGDIPEGYSVSREKKERFSLILESASTNQTSMYLCASSEGANTGELFFGEGSRLTVL.